This entry describes one T cell receptor beta chain. Its antigen is still unknown. The sample is drawn from a study of shared clonotypes between healthy human individuals. The wider study: Ranging from 18 to 49 in age, donors were a couple of women and a few men. The study used three CD4 naive, three CD4 memory, two CD8 naive and one CD8 memory plate per donor.

The CDR3 runs to 14 residues. Germline V gene sequence: CDR1 LGHNA, CDR2 YSLEER. Losses at the gene ends were 3 bases for V and 7 bases for J; bases not matched to a gene: 4. Here immunoSEQ multiplex PCR was the method, and the copy in TCRdb shows in-frame clones only, minus some. The profile covers more than 2 million clones, with nearly 97% appearing a single time and approximately 0.13% taken by the ten largest. Study observations and caveats: Deeper or shallower sequencing was expected to change how clonotypes are shared among donors.

Researchers partitioned CD4+ cells into CD45RA+ naive and CD45RA-negative memory subsets. The V and J genes are TRBV4-3 and TRBJ1-4; TRBD1 matches at 8 bases. Specimen: naive CD4+ T cells sorted from blood. Subset of the sample: CD45RA+ positively selected. This TCR came from a young man in good health. The CDR3 here is CASSQAGTGEKLFF. DNA of the CDR3: TGCGCCAGCAGCCAGGCCGGGACAGGTGAAAAACTGTTTTTT.